Listed below are T cell receptor beta chains from one sample, sequenced in a study of blood T cell repertoires in COVID-19. Profiled with immunoSEQ multiplex PCR; TCRdb holds only in-frame clones, not every one. Of 85,000 to 130,000 clones in the sample, around 90% were seen once. The sample taken for sequencing was peripheral blood. Every receptor here comes from a human donor in a cohort sampled during active COVID-19. The CDR3 runs from the conserved cysteine through the conserved F or W. The D gene is left open where the match is weak. Clone size is given for some rows only: seen once, a few or many times, or a class if the clone is expanded.

NA	TRBV7-9	TRBJ1-1	TRBD1	TGTGCCAGCGAGGGACAGCTGAACACTGAAGCTTTCTTT	CASEGQLNTEAFF
NA	TRBV9	TRBJ2-2	NA	TGTGCCAGCAGCGTAGGAGGACAGTTAAACACCGGGGAGCTGTTTTTT	CASSVGGQLNTGELFF
NA	TRBV12-3/TRBV12-4	TRBJ1-5	NA	TGTGCCAGCAGTTTAGTAGGGGCTCAGCCCCAGCATTTT	CASSLVGAQPQHF
NA	TRBV13	TRBJ2-7	NA	TGTGCCAGCAGCTTCCAGGCAACACCCGGGGACGAGCAGTACTTC	CASSFQATPGDEQYF
NA	TRBV9	TRBJ2-3	NA	TGTGCCAGCAGCGTAGACCTCACGGGACATGCCACAGATACGCAGTATTTT	CASSVDLTGHATDTQYF
NA	TRBV5-1	TRBJ1-1	NA	TGCGCCAGCAGTTCCGGGACAACCCTGAACACTGAAGCTTTCTTT	CASSSGTTLNTEAFF
NA	TRBV19	TRBJ1-2	NA	TGTGCCAGTAGGGAGCCAAACTATGGCTACACCTTC	CASREPNYGYTF
NA	TRBV6-2/TRBV6-3	TRBJ1-1	NA	TGTGCCAGCAGCCCTGGGAGAATGAACACTGAAGCTTTCTTT	CASSPGRMNTEAFF
NA	TRBV6-2/TRBV6-3	TRBJ2-1	NA	TGTGCCAGCAGCCAGGACTCCGTGGCCTACAATGAGCAGTTCTTC	CASSQDSVAYNEQFF
once	TRBV19	TRBJ1-3	NA	TGTGCCAGTATTTCCGTTTCTGGAAACACCATATATTTT	CASISVSGNTIYF
NA	TRBV6-2/TRBV6-3	TRBJ2-7	TRBD1	TGTGCCAGCAGTTACTCGGGGACAGGGATCACCTACGAGCAGTACTTC	CASSYSGTGITYEQYF
NA	TRBV12-3/TRBV12-4	TRBJ1-1	NA	TGTGCCAGCAGTACCGGGACAAGTATTAAAGCTTTCTTT	CASSTGTSIKAFF
NA	TRBV28	TRBJ2-5	TRBD1	TGTGCCAGCAGCCTTGGGACAGGGCAAGAGACCCAGTACTTC	CASSLGTGQETQYF